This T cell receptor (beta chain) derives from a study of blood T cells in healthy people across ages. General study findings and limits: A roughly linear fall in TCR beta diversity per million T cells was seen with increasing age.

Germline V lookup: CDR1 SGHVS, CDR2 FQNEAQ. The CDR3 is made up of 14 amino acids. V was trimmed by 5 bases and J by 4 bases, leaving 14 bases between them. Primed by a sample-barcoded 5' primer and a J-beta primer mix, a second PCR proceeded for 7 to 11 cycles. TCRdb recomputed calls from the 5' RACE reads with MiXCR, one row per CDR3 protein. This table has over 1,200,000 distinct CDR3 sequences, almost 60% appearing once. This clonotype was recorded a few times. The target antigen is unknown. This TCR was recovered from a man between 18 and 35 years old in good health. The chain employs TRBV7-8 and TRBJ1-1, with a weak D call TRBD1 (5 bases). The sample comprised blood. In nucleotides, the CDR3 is TGTGCCAGCAGCCCAAGGACAAGCCGCACTGAAGCTTTCTTT. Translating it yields CASSPRTSRTEAFF.